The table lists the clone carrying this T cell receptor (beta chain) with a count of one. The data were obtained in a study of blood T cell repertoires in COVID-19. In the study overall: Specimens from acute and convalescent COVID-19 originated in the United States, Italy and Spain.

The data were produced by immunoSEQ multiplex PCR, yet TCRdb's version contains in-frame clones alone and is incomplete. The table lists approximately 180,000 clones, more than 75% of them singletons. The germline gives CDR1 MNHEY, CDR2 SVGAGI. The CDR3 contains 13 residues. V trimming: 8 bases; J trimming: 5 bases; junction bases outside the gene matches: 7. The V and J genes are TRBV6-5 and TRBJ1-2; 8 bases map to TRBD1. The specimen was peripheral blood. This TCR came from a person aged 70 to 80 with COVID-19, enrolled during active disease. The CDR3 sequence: CASRQGAGYGYTF. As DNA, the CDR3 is TGTGCCAGCCGTCAGGGGGCAGGTTATGGCTACACCTTC.